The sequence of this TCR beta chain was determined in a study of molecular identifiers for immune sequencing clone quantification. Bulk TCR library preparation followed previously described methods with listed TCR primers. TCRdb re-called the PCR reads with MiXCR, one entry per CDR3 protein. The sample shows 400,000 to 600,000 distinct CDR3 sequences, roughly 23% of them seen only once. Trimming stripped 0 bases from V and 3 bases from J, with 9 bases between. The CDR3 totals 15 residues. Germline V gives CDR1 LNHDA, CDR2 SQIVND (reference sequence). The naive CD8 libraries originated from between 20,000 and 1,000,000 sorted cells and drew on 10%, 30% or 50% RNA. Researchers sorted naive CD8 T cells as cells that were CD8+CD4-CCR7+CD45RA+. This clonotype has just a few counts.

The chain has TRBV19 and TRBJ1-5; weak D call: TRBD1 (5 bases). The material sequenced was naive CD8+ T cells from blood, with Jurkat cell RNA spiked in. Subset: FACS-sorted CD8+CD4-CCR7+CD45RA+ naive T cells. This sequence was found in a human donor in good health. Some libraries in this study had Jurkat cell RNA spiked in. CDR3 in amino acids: CASSIETANNQPQHF. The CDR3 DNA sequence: TGTGCCAGTAGTATAGAGACAGCTAACAATCAGCCCCAGCATTTT.